Given below is one TCR beta chain in context. This record comes from a study of T cells after somatic rescue of genetic block. V gave up 4 bases and J gave up 4 bases, with 11 bases separating them. This CDR3 spans 14 amino acids. Germline lookup yields CDR1 MNHNY and CDR2 SVGAGI (reference sequence). Repertoires were generated with immunoSEQ multiplex PCR, while TCRdb's copy carries only in-frame clones and drops some. Of approximately 11,000 clones detected, under 80% appear once; the ten largest clones hold around a fifth. The receptor's source is a boy between 10 and 17 years old. The source material was peripheral blood mononuclear cells (PBMCs). The V and J genes are TRBV6-6 and TRBJ1-5; a possible D gene is TRBD1 (5 bases). The CDR3 spells CASSFGGTNQPQHF. DNA for the CDR3: TGTGCCAGCAGTTTTGGGGGGACTAATCAGCCCCAGCATTTT.